This paragraph covers one T cell receptor beta chain sequence. This entry is derived from a study of blood T cell repertoires in COVID-19. Across the study: T cells, B-cell-depleted T cells, or PBMCs provided the cDNA or gDNA that served as material.

The CDR3 has 14 residues. The germline gives CDR1 SQVTM, CDR2 ANQGSEA. Unmatched junction bases numbered 7, after V lost 6 bases and J lost 2 bases. In the original analysis: Reference gene primer amplification in the assay estimated nucleated cell counts. Only in-frame clones appear in the TCRdb table, and some are missing; sequencing was by immunoSEQ multiplex PCR. The V and J calls and the clone size are those of that table, but D and trimming were determined from the DNA. This table has a few hundred thousand clones, around 83% appearing once. Material for sequencing was peripheral blood. This TCR came from a woman aged 18-29 years with acute or convalescent COVID-19. The chain combines TRBV29-1 with TRBJ1-1, with 9 bases matching TRBD1. The DNA of the CDR3 is TGCAGCGTGGGAATGACAGGGGGAAACACTGAAGCTTTCTTT. Protein: CSVGMTGGNTEAFF.